These T cell receptor beta chains were read from a single sample in a study of CD8 T cells in Susac syndrome. Each CDR3 protein is one row after TCRdb ran MiXCR on the immunoSEQ multiplex PCR reads. The sample yields 150,000 to 190,000 distinct CDR3 sequences, approximately 95% seen once. Sequenced input: CD4+ T cells from PBMCs. The receptors shown here come from a human donor with Susac syndrome. Both conserved end residues are part of each CDR3. Fields, in order: V gene, clone size, CDR3 length, D gene, J gene, CDR3 protein, CDR3 DNA. A D gene is named only where the DNA matches it firmly. Expanded clones get a size class; other rows say once, few or many, or leave the size out.

V gene: TRBV29-1; clone size: .; CDR3 length: 15; D gene: .; J gene: TRBJ2-5; CDR3 protein: CSVVGGGGNQETQYF; CDR3 DNA: TGCAGCGTTGTAGGAGGTGGGGGGAACCAAGAGACCCAGTACTTC
V gene: TRBV5-4; clone size: .; CDR3 length: 17; D gene: TRBD2; J gene: TRBJ2-3; CDR3 protein: CASPGTSGGARTDTQYF; CDR3 DNA: TGTGCCAGCCCCGGGACTAGCGGGGGGGCGCGTACAGATACGCAGTATTTT
V gene: TRBV4-2; clone size: .; CDR3 length: 13; D gene: .; J gene: TRBJ2-7; CDR3 protein: CASSQDLTREQYF; CDR3 DNA: TGTGCCAGCAGCCAAGATCTTACCCGGGAGCAGTACTTC
V gene: TRBV29-1; clone size: .; CDR3 length: 13; D gene: TRBD1; J gene: TRBJ1-5; CDR3 protein: CSVTGGRDQPQHF; CDR3 DNA: TGCAGCGTGACAGGGGGCCGGGATCAGCCCCAGCATTTT
V gene: TRBV14; clone size: .; CDR3 length: 17; D gene: TRBD1; J gene: TRBJ1-4; CDR3 protein: CASSLTGTGLSWEKLFF; CDR3 DNA: TGTGCCAGCAGCCTTACCGGGACAGGCCTATCGTGGGAAAAACTGTTTTTT
V gene: TRBV18; clone size: .; CDR3 length: 15; D gene: .; J gene: TRBJ1-1; CDR3 protein: CASSPEGHLNTEAFF; CDR3 DNA: TGTGCCAGCTCACCAGAGGGACACTTGAACACTGAAGCTTTCTTT
V gene: TRBV9; clone size: .; CDR3 length: 14; D gene: .; J gene: TRBJ1-1; CDR3 protein: CASSVTTPGAEAFF; CDR3 DNA: TGTGCCAGCAGCGTGACAACCCCTGGCGCTGAAGCTTTCTTT
V gene: TRBV9; clone size: .; CDR3 length: 12; D gene: .; J gene: TRBJ2-5; CDR3 protein: CASSDVGKTQYF; CDR3 DNA: TGTGCCAGCAGCGATGTGGGGAAGACCCAGTACTTC
V gene: TRBV19; clone size: few; CDR3 length: 15; D gene: TRBD2; J gene: TRBJ2-2; CDR3 protein: CASSLAGRNTGELFF; CDR3 DNA: TGTGCCAGTAGTCTAGCGGGGAGGAACACCGGGGAGCTGTTTTTT
V gene: TRBV4-1; clone size: .; CDR3 length: 17; D gene: TRBD2; J gene: TRBJ2-3; CDR3 protein: CASSQDGTSGMTDTQYF; CDR3 DNA: TGCGCCAGCAGCCAAGATGGGACTAGCGGTATGACAGATACGCAGTATTTT
V gene: TRBV15; clone size: once; CDR3 length: 13; D gene: .; J gene: TRBJ1-2; CDR3 protein: CATSRAAGHGYTF; CDR3 DNA: TGTGCCACCAGCAGAGCGGCAGGACATGGCTACACCTTC
V gene: TRBV9; clone size: .; CDR3 length: 16; D gene: .; J gene: TRBJ1-4; CDR3 protein: CASSVSPQGPDEKLFF; CDR3 DNA: TGTGCCAGCAGCGTTTCCCCCCAGGGTCCGGATGAAAAACTGTTTTTT
V gene: TRBV25-1; clone size: once; CDR3 length: 16; D gene: TRBD1; J gene: TRBJ1-1; CDR3 protein: CASSEYLGQQNTEAFF; CDR3 DNA: TGTGCCAGCAGTGAATACTTGGGACAGCAGAACACTGAAGCTTTCTTT
V gene: TRBV7-9; clone size: few; CDR3 length: 14; D gene: .; J gene: TRBJ1-6; CDR3 protein: CASSAGTANSPLHF; CDR3 DNA: TGTGCCAGCAGCGCCGGGACGGCTAATTCACCCCTCCACTTT
V gene: TRBV29-1; clone size: few; CDR3 length: 13; D gene: .; J gene: TRBJ1-5; CDR3 protein: CSVRGGRDQPQHF; CDR3 DNA: TGCAGCGTTAGGGGGGGGCGTGATCAGCCCCAGCATTTT
V gene: TRBV15; clone size: .; CDR3 length: 12; D gene: .; J gene: TRBJ1-1; CDR3 protein: CATSGTRLGAFF; CDR3 DNA: TGTGCCACCAGCGGCACCAGGTTGGGAGCTTTCTTT
V gene: TRBV14; clone size: .; CDR3 length: 13; D gene: .; J gene: TRBJ1-6; CDR3 protein: CASSQAGNSPLHF; CDR3 DNA: TGTGCCAGCAGCCAGGCAGGGAATTCACCCCTCCACTTT
V gene: TRBV4-1; clone size: few; CDR3 length: 18; D gene: .; J gene: TRBJ2-1; CDR3 protein: CASSQDARRSSTYNEQFF; CDR3 DNA: TGCGCCAGCAGCCAAGATGCCCGCCGGTCTAGCACCTACAATGAGCAGTTCTTC
V gene: TRBV6-6; clone size: .; CDR3 length: 13; D gene: .; J gene: TRBJ2-4; CDR3 protein: CASGAEGRGIQYF; CDR3 DNA: TGTGCCAGCGGGGCAGAGGGGCGCGGCATTCAGTACTTC
V gene: TRBV20-1; clone size: .; CDR3 length: 13; D gene: .; J gene: TRBJ1-5; CDR3 protein: CSARDQGDQPQHF; CDR3 DNA: TGCAGTGCTAGAGATCAAGGGGATCAGCCCCAGCATTTT
V gene: TRBV29-1; clone size: .; CDR3 length: 13; D gene: .; J gene: TRBJ2-5; CDR3 protein: CSVDRVVGETQYF; CDR3 DNA: TGCAGCGTTGACAGGGTTGTCGGAGAGACCCAGTACTTC
V gene: TRBV20-1; clone size: .; CDR3 length: 14; D gene: TRBD2; J gene: TRBJ2-7; CDR3 protein: CSARTPGTSNEQYF; CDR3 DNA: TGCAGTGCTAGGACCCCCGGGACTAGCAACGAGCAGTACTTC
V gene: TRBV20-1; clone size: .; CDR3 length: 13; D gene: .; J gene: TRBJ1-2; CDR3 protein: CSASGADSYGYTF; CDR3 DNA: TGCAGTGCGAGTGGGGCAGACTCCTATGGCTACACCTTC
V gene: TRBV5-1; clone size: .; CDR3 length: 15; D gene: TRBD1; J gene: TRBJ2-7; CDR3 protein: CASSFAGTESHEQYF; CDR3 DNA: TGCGCCAGCAGCTTCGCCGGGACAGAGTCTCACGAGCAGTACTTC
V gene: TRBV6-6; clone size: .; CDR3 length: 14; D gene: .; J gene: TRBJ1-1; CDR3 protein: CASSHESLNTEAFF; CDR3 DNA: TGTGCCAGCAGCCACGAATCCCTGAACACTGAAGCTTTCTTT
V gene: TRBV29-1; clone size: .; CDR3 length: 14; D gene: TRBD1; J gene: TRBJ2-7; CDR3 protein: CSVGRQGVTYEQYF; CDR3 DNA: TGCAGCGTTGGACGACAGGGGGTCACGTACGAGCAGTACTTC
V gene: TRBV7-2; clone size: .; CDR3 length: 15; D gene: .; J gene: TRBJ2-3; CDR3 protein: CASSLTGPSTDTQYF; CDR3 DNA: TGTGCCAGCAGCTTGACAGGACCCAGCACAGATACGCAGTATTTT
V gene: TRBV27; clone size: once; CDR3 length: 15; D gene: .; J gene: TRBJ1-6; CDR3 protein: CASSFGRQAISPLHF; CDR3 DNA: TGTGCCAGCAGTTTTGGTAGACAGGCGATTTCACCCCTCCACTTT
V gene: TRBV7-9; clone size: .; CDR3 length: 15; D gene: TRBD2; J gene: TRBJ2-1; CDR3 protein: CASSFRGGQGDEQFF; CDR3 DNA: TGTGCCAGCAGTTTCCGGGGGGGCCAGGGCGATGAGCAGTTCTTC
V gene: TRBV5-6; clone size: .; CDR3 length: 14; D gene: .; J gene: TRBJ1-1; CDR3 protein: CASSSGGRSTEAFF; CDR3 DNA: TGTGCCAGCAGCTCCGGGGGAAGAAGCACTGAAGCTTTCTTT
V gene: TRBV5-1; clone size: .; CDR3 length: 15; D gene: TRBD1; J gene: TRBJ2-2; CDR3 protein: CASSFGTGGTGELFF; CDR3 DNA: TGCGCCAGCAGCTTCGGGACAGGGGGCACCGGGGAGCTGTTTTTT
V gene: TRBV29-1; clone size: .; CDR3 length: 15; D gene: TRBD1; J gene: TRBJ1-3; CDR3 protein: CSAQRGQSSGNTIYF; CDR3 DNA: TGCAGCGCCCAAAGGGGACAGTCCTCTGGAAACACCATATATTTT
V gene: TRBV15; clone size: .; CDR3 length: 13; D gene: .; J gene: TRBJ1-2; CDR3 protein: CATSRGGSVGYTF; CDR3 DNA: TGTGCCACCAGCAGAGGTGGCAGCGTGGGCTACACCTTC
V gene: TRBV5-1; clone size: .; CDR3 length: 14; D gene: .; J gene: TRBJ1-2; CDR3 protein: CASSLEGREYGYTF; CDR3 DNA: TGCGCCAGCAGCTTGGAGGGCAGGGAATATGGCTACACCTTC
V gene: TRBV7-9; clone size: .; CDR3 length: 14; D gene: TRBD1; J gene: TRBJ2-1; CDR3 protein: CASSLGTGDNEQFF; CDR3 DNA: TGTGCCAGCAGCCTAGGGACAGGGGACAATGAGCAGTTCTTC
V gene: TRBV24-1; clone size: .; CDR3 length: 14; D gene: TRBD2; J gene: TRBJ2-5; CDR3 protein: CATSAGTSFGTQYF; CDR3 DNA: TGTGCCACCAGTGCGGGGACTAGCTTCGGGACCCAGTACTTC
V gene: TRBV5-1; clone size: once; CDR3 length: 15; D gene: .; J gene: TRBJ1-1; CDR3 protein: CASSLVADPRTEAFF; CDR3 DNA: TGCGCCAGCAGCTTGGTGGCAGACCCGAGGACTGAAGCTTTCTTT
V gene: TRBV7-8; clone size: .; CDR3 length: 11; D gene: TRBD2; J gene: TRBJ2-7; CDR3 protein: CAAGGSYEQYF; CDR3 DNA: TGTGCCGCCGGGGGGTCCTACGAGCAGTACTTC
V gene: TRBV29-1; clone size: .; CDR3 length: 12; D gene: .; J gene: TRBJ1-1; CDR3 protein: CSVDPANTEAFF; CDR3 DNA: TGCAGCGTTGACCCCGCGAACACTGAAGCTTTCTTT
V gene: TRBV4-2; clone size: .; CDR3 length: 12; D gene: .; J gene: TRBJ2-7; CDR3 protein: CASSQDRHEQYF; CDR3 DNA: TGTGCCAGCAGCCAAGATCGCCACGAGCAGTACTTC
V gene: TRBV9; clone size: .; CDR3 length: 13; D gene: .; J gene: TRBJ1-1; CDR3 protein: CASSRDLNTEAFF; CDR3 DNA: TGTGCCAGCAGCCGGGACTTGAACACTGAAGCTTTCTTT
V gene: TRBV5-1; clone size: once; CDR3 length: 13; D gene: .; J gene: TRBJ2-1; CDR3 protein: CASSLVRWAEQFF; CDR3 DNA: TGCGCCAGCAGCTTGGTCCGCTGGGCTGAGCAGTTCTTC